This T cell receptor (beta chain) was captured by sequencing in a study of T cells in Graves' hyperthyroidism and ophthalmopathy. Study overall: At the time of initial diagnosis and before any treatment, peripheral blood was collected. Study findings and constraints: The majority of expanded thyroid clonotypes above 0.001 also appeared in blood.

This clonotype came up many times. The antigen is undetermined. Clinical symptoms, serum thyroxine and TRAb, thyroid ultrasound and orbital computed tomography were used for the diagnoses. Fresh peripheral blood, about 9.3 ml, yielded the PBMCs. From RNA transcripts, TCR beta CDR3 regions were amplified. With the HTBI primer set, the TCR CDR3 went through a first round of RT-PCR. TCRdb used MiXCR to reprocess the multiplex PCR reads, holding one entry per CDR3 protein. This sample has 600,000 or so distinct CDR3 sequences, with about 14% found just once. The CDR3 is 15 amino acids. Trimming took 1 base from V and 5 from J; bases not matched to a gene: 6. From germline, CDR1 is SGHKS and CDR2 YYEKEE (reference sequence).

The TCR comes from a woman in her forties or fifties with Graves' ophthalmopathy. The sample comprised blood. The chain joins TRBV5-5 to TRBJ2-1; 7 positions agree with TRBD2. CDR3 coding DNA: TGTGCCAGCAGCTTGCGGGGTCTAGCGGACAATGAGCAGTTCTTC. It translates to CASSLRGLADNEQFF.